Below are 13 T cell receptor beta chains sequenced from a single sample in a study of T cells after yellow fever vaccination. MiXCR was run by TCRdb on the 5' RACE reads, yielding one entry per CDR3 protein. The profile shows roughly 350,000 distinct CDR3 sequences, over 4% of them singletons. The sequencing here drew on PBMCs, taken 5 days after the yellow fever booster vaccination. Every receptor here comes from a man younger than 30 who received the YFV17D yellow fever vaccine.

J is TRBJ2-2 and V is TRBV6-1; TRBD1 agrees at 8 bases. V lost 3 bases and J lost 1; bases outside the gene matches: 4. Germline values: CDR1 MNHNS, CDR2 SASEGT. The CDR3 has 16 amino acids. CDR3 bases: TGTGCCAGCAGTGACGGACAGGGATGGAACACCGGGGAGCTGTTTTTT. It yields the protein CASSDGQGWNTGELFF.

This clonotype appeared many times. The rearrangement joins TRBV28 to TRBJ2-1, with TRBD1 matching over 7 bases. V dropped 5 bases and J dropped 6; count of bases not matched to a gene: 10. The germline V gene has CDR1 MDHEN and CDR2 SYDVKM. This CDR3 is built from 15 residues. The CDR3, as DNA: TGTGCCAGCAGTCCGCTCGACAGGGCGGCCAATGAGCAGTTCTTC. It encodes CASSPLDRAANEQFF.

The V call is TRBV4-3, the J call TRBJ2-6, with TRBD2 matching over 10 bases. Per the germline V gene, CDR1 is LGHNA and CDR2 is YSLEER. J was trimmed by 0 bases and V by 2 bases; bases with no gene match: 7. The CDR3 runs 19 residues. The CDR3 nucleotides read TGCGCCAGCAGCCAACCGACTAGCGGGTTAAGCTCTGGGGCCAACGTCCTGACTTTC. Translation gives CASSQPTSGLSSGANVLTF.

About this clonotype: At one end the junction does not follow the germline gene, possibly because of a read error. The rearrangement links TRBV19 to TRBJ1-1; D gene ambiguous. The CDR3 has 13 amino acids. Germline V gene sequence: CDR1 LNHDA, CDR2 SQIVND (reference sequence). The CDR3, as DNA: TGTGCCAGTTGTATCTCCGGGAACACTGAAGCTTTCTTT. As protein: CASCISGNTEAFF.

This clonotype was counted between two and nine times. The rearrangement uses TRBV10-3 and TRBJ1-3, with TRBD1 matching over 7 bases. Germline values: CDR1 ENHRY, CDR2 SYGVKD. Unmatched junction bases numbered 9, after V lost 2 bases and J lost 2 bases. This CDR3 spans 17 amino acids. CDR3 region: CAISEAGGQGAGNTIYF. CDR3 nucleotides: TGTGCCATCAGTGAGGCCGGCGGGCAGGGGGCTGGAAACACCATATATTTT.

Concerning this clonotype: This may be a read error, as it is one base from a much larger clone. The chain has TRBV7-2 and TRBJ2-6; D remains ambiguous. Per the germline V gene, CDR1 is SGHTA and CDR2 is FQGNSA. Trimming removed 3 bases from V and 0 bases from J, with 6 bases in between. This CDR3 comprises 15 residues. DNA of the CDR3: TGTGCCAGCAGCTTTGTCACCTCTGGGGCCAACGTCCTGACTTTC. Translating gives CASSFVTSGANVLTF.

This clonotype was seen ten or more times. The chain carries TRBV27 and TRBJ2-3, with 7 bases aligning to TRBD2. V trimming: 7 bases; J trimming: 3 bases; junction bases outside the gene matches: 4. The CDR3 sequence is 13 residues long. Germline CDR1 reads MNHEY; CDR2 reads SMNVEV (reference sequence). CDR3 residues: CASMGGGTDTQYF. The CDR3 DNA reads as TGTGCCAGCATGGGGGGGGGAACAGATACGCAGTATTTT.

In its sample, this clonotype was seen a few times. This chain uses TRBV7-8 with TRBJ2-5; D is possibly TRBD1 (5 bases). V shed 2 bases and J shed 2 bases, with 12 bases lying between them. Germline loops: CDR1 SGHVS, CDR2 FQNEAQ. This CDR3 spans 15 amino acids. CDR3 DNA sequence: TGTGCCAGCAGCTTATTCCCCAGGGTTCAAGAGACCCAGTACTTC. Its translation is CASSLFPRVQETQYF.

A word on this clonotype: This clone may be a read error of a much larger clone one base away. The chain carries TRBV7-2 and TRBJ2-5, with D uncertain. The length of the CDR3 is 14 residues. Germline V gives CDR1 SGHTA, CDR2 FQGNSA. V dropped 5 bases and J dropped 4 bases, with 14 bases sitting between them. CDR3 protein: CASSPRAQTETQYF. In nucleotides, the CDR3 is TGTGCCAGCAGCCCCCGGGCCCAAACAGAGACCCAGTACTTC. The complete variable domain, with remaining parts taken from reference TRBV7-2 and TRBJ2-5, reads GAGVSQSPSNKVTEKGKDVELRCDPISGHTALYWYRQSLGQGLEFLIYFQGNSAPDKSGLPSDRFSAERTGGSVSTLTIQRTQQEDSAVYLCASSPRAQTETQYFGPGTRLLVL.

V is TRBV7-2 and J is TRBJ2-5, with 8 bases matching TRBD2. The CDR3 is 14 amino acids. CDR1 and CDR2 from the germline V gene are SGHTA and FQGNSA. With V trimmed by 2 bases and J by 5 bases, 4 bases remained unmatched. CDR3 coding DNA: TGTGCCAGCAGCTTACCGGGGGGGCTGGAGACCCAGTACTTC. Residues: CASSLPGGLETQYF. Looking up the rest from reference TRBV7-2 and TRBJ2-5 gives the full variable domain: GAGVSQSPSNKVTEKGKDVELRCDPISGHTALYWYRQSLGQGLEFLIYFQGNSAPDKSGLPSDRFSAERTGGSVSTLTIQRTQQEDSAVYLCASSLPGGLETQYFGPGTRLLVL.

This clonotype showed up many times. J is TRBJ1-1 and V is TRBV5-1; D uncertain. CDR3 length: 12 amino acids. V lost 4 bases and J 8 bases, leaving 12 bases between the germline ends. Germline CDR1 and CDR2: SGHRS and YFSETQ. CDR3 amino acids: CASSVTGSEAFF. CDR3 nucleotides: TGCGCCAGCAGCGTCACCGGGAGCGAAGCTTTCTTT.

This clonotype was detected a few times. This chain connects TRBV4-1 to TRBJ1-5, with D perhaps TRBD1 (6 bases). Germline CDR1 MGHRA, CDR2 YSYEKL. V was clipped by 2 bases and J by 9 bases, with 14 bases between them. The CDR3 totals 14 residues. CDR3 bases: TGCGCCAGCAGCCAAACGGGGGCGGGTCGGCCCCAGCATTTT. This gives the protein CASSQTGAGRPQHF.

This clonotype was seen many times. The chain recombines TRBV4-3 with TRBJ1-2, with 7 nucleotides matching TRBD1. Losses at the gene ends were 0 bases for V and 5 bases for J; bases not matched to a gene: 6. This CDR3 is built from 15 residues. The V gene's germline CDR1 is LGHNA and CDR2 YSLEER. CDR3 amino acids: CASSQERTGTYGYTF. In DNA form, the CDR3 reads TGCGCCAGCAGCCAAGAGCGGACAGGAACATATGGCTACACCTTC.